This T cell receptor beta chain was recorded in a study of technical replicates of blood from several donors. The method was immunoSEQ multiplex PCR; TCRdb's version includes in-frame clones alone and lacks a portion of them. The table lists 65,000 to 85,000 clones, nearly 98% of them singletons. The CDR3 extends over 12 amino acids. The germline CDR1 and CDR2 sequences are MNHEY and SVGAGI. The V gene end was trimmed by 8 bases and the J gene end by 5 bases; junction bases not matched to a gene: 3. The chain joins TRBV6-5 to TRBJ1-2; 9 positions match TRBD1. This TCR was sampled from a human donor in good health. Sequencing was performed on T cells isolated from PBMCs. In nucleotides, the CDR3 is TGTGCCAGCCGGGGACAGGGATATGGCTACACCTTC. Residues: CASRGQGYGYTF.